Described below is a single TCR beta chain sequence and its context. Antigen unknown. Per the germline V gene, CDR1 is SGHAT and CDR2 is FQNNGV. Between the trimmed V and J ends, which lost 8 bases and 6 bases, there was a span of 16 bases. This CDR3 has 14 amino acids. The sample is drawn from a study of shared clonotypes between healthy human individuals. Study-wide points: With several donors compared, 5% to 5.5% of naive CD4 clonotypes were shared.

Caucasian adults residing in Nashville, Tennessee made up all the donors. Division of CD4+ cells produced a CD45RA+ naive subset and a CD45RA-negative memory subset. Method: immunoSEQ multiplex PCR; TCRdb's copy keeps in-frame clones and lacks some. The sample yields 2.3 million or so clones, approximately 95% seen once. What was sequenced was naive CD4+ T cells from PBMCs. Subset described: CD45RA+ positively selected. This receptor was identified in a man younger than 35 in good health. Some clones in this sample may be carry-over from other donors' samples. The chain uses TRBV11-2 and TRBJ2-2, with D possibly TRBD2 on 5 matching bases. The CDR3 nucleotides are TGTGCCAGCCGTGAGACGGGATGGGCCGGGGAGCTGTTTTTT. Amino acid sequence: CASRETGWAGELFF.